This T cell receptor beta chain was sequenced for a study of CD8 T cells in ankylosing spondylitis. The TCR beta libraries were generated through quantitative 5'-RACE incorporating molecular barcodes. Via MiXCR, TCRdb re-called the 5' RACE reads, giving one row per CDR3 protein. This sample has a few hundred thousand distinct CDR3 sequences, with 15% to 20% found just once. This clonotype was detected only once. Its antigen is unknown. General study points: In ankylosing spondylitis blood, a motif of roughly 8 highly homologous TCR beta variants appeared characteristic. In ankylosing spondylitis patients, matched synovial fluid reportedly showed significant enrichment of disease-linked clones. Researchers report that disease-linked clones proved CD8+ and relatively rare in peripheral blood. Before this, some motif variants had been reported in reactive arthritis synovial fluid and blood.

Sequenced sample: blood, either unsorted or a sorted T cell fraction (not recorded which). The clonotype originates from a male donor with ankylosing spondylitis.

The CDR3, as DNA: TGTGCCAGCACCCAGGGACTAGCTTTCACAGATACGCAGTATTTT. Its protein is CASTQGLAFTDTQYF. The chain links TRBV2 to TRBJ2-3; 9 nucleotides align to TRBD2. The CDR3 extends over 15 amino acids. The germline V gene has CDR1 SNHLY and CDR2 FYNNEI. The trim removed 7 bases at V and 2 bases at J, leaving 7 bases unmatched.